This T cell receptor beta chain was captured by sequencing in a study of cytomegalovirus exposure and HLA in healthy donors. The CDR3 sequence is 15 residues long. V trimming: 6 bases; J trimming: 6 bases; junction bases outside the gene matches: 10. CDR1 and CDR2 from the germline V gene are MNHEY and SVGAGI. Assay: immunoSEQ multiplex PCR; the TCRdb copy retains only in-frame clones and omits some. The sample lists about 220,000 clones, around 90% occurring once. The sample taken for sequencing was PBMCs. The sequence derives from a woman aged 18 to 35 in good health and CMV-seronegative. The chain has TRBV6-5 and TRBJ1-2; 10 bases agree with TRBD1. In DNA form, the CDR3 reads TGTGCCAGCAGGGAGACAGGGGGCCGATCGAATGGCTACACCTTC. Translating gives CASRETGGRSNGYTF.